The clone carrying this TCR beta chain was observed a handful of times. Its antigen remains unidentified. Using its own MiXCR run on the 5' RACE reads, TCRdb lists one record per CDR3 protein. This table holds 300,000 to 400,000 distinct CDR3 sequences, 8.7% found once. This record belongs to a study of T cells after yellow fever vaccination. Study-wide findings and caveats: From the bulk population, abundant clonotypes could contaminate and appear within FACS-sorted repertoires. Researchers noted that a small share of clonotypes showed up in both CD4 and CD8 compartments. The secondary response was weaker, and its peak arrived faster, on day 5 versus 15.

The CDR3 runs to 16 residues. V shed 4 bases and J 10 bases; nucleotides not matched to a gene: 17. The germline gives CDR1 SQVTM, CDR2 ANQGSEA. The sequence was obtained from a man younger than 35 who received the YFV17D yellow fever vaccine. Sequences were derived from PBMCs, sampled on the day of the first yellow fever vaccination. The chain carries TRBV29-1 and TRBJ2-3; 10 bases match TRBD2. CDR3: CSVARGVAGGPYPQYF. CDR3 nucleotide sequence: TGCAGCGTTGCCCGAGGGGTAGCGGGGGGCCCGTATCCGCAGTATTTT.